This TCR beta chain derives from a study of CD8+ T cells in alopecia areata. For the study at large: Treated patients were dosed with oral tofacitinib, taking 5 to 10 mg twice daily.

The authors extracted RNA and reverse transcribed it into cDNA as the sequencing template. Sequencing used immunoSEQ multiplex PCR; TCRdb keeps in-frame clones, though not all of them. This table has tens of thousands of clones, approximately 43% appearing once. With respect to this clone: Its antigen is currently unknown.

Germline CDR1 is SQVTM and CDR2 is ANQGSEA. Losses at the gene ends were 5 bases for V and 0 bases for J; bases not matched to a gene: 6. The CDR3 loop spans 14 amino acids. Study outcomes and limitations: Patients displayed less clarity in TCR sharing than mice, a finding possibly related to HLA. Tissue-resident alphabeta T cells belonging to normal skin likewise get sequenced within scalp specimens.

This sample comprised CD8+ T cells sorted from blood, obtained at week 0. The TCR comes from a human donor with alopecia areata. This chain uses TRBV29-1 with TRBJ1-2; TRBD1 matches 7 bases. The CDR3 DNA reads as TGCAGCGTTCCCGACAGGGCAGCTAACTATGGCTACACCTTC. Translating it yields CSVPDRAANYGYTF.